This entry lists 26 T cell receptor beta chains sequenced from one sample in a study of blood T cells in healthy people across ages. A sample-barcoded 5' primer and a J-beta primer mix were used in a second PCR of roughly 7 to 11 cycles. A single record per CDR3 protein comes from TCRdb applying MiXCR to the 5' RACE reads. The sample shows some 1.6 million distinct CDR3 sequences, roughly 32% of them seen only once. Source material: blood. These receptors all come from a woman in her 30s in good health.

CDR3 amino acids: CASSDSYQPQHF. The CDR3 bases are TGTGCCAGCAGTGACAGTTATCAGCCCCAGCATTTT. The chain joins TRBV6-2 or TRBV6-3 to TRBJ1-5; D is possibly TRBD1 (5 bases). The CDR3 totals 12 residues. Trimming removed 5 bases at V and 5 bases at J, with 7 bases between. Germline values: CDR1 MNHEY, CDR2 SVGEGT.

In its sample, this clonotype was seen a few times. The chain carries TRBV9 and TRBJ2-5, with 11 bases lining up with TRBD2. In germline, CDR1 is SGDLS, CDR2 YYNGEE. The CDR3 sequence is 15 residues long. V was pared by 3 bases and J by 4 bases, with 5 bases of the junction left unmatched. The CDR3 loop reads CASSAIGLAGETQYF. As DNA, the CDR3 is TGTGCCAGCAGCGCTATCGGACTAGCGGGAGAGACCCAGTACTTC.

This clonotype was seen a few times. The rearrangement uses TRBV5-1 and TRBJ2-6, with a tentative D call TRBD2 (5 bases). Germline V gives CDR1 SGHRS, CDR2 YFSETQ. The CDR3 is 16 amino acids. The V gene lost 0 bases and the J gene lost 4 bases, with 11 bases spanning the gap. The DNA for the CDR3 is TGCGCCAGCAGCTTGGCGGGGTACCCCGGGGCCAACGTCCTGACTTTC. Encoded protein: CASSLAGYPGANVLTF.

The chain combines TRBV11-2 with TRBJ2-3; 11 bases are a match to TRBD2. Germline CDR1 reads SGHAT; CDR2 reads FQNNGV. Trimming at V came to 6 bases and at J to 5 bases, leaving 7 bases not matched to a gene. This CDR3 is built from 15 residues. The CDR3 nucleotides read TGTGCCAGCAGTTATAGCGGGGGGGCCAAAGATACGCAGTATTTT. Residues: CASSYSGGAKDTQYF.

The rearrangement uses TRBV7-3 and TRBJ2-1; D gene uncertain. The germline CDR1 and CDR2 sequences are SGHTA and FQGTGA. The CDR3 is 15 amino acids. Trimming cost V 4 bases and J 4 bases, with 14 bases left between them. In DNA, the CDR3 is TGTGCCAGCAGCTCAACAGAGACCGTATACAATGAGCAGTTCTTC. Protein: CASSSTETVYNEQFF. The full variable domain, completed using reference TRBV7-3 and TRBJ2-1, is GAGVSQTPSNKVTEKGKYVELRCDPISGHTALYWYRQSLGQGPEFLIYFQGTGAADDSGLPNDRFFAVRPEGSVSTLKIQRTERGDSAVYLCASSSTETVYNEQFFGPGTRLTVL.

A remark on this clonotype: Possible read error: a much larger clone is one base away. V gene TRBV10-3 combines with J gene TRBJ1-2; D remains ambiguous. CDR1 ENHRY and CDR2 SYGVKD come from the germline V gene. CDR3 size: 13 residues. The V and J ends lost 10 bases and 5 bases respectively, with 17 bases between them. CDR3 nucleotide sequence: TGTGCCACCAGGCCGACGGACCCATATGGCTACACCTTC. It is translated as CATRPTDPYGYTF.

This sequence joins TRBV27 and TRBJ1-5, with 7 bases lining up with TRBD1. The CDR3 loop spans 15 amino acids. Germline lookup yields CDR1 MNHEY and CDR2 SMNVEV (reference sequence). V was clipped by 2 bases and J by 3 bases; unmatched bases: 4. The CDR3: CASSLGGTVNQPQHF. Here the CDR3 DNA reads TGTGCCAGCAGTTTAGGAGGGACAGTCAATCAGCCCCAGCATTTT.

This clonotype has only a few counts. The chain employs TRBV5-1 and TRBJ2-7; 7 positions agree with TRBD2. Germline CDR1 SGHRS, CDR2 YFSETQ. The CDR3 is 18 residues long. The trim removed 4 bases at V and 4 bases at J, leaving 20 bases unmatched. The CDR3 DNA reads TGCGCCAGCAGCCTCATCCCGACTAGCATGGGGAAGGGGTACGAGCAGTACTTC. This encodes CASSLIPTSMGKGYEQYF.

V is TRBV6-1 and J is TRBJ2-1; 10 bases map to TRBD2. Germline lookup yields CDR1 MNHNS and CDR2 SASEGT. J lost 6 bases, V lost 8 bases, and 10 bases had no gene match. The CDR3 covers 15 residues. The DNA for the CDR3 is TGTGCCAGCGGACCCCTAGCGGGGGAGATCAATGAGCAGTTCTTC. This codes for CASGPLAGEINEQFF.

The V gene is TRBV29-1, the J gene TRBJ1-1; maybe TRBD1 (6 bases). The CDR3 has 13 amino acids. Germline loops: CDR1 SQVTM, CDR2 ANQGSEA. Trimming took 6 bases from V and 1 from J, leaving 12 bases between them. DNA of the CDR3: TGCAGCGTCCGGGGGCGAGGGAACACTGAAGCTTTCTTT. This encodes CSVRGRGNTEAFF.

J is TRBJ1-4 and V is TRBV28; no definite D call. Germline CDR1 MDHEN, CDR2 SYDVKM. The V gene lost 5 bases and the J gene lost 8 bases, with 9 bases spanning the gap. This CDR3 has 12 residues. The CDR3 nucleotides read TGTGCCAGCAGTAATACACAGGAAAAACTGTTTTTT. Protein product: CASSNTQEKLFF.

The DNA of the CDR3 is TGCGCCAGCAGTGACCAGGACAGCCATAATGAAAAACTGTTTTTT. Translated, it gives CASSDQDSHNEKLFF. The chain employs TRBV10-2 and TRBJ1-4; TRBD1 is a possible D gene (6 bases). The V end was cut by 3 bases, the J end by 4 bases, with 12 bases between. The CDR3 sequence is 15 residues long. CDR1 is WSHSY, CDR2 SAAADI, per germline.

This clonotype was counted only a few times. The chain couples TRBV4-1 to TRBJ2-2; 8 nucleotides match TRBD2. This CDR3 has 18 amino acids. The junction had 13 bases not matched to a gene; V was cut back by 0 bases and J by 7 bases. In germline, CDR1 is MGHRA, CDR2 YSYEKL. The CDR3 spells CASSQDLPLGLVHGELFF. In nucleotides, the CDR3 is TGCGCCAGCAGCCAAGATCTTCCCCTGGGACTAGTCCACGGGGAGCTGTTTTTT.

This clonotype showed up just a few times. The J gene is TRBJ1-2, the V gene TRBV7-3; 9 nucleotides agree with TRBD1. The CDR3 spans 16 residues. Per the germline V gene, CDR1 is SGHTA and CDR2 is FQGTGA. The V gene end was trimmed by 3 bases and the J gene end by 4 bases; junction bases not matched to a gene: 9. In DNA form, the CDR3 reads TGTGCCAGCAGCTTGGAGACCGGGACAGGGTTCTATGGCTACACCTTC. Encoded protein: CASSLETGTGFYGYTF.

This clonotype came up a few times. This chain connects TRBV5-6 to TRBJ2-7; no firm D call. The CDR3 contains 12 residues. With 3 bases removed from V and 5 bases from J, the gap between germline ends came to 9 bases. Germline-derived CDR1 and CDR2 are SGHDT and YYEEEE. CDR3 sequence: CASSCVVHEQYF. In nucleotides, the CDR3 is TGTGCCAGCAGCTGTGTGGTCCACGAGCAGTACTTC.

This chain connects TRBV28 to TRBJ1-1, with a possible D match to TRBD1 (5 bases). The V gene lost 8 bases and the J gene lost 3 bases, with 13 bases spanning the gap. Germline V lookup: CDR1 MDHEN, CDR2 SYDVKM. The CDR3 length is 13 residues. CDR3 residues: CASYYRGYTEAFF. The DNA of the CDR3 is TGTGCCAGCTATTATAGGGGTTACACTGAAGCTTTCTTT. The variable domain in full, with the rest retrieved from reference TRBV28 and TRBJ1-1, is DVKVTQSSRYLVKRTGEKVFLECVQDMDHENMFWYRQDPGLGLRLIYFSYDVKMKEKGDIPEGYSVSREKKERFSLILESASTNQTSMYLCASYYRGYTEAFFGQGTRLTVV.

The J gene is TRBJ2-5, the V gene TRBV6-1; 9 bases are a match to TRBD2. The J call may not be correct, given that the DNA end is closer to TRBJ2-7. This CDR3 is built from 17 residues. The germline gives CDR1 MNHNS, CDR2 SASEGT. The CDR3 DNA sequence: TGTGCCAGCAGTGACCAATCCATAGCGGGAGCCAATTACGAGCAGTACTTC. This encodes CASSDQSIAGANYEQYF.

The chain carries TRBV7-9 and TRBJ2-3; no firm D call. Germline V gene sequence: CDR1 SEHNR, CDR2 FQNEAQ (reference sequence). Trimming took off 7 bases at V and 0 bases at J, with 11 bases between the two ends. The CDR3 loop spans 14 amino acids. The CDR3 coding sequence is TGTGCCAGCAACCCCACCCCCAGCACAGATACGCAGTATTTT. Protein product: CASNPTPSTDTQYF. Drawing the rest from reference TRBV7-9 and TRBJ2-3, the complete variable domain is DTGVSQNPRHKITKRGQNVTFRCDPISEHNRLYWYRQTLGQGPEFLTYFQNEAQLEKSRLLSDRFSAERPKGSFSTLEIQRTEQGDSAMYLCASNPTPSTDTQYFGPGTRLTVL.

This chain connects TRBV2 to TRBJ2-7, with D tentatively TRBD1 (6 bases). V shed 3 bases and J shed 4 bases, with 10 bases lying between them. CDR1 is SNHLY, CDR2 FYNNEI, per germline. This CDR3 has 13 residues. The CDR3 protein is CASSDGGVYEQYF. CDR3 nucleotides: TGTGCCAGCAGTGATGGGGGCGTTTACGAGCAGTACTTC.

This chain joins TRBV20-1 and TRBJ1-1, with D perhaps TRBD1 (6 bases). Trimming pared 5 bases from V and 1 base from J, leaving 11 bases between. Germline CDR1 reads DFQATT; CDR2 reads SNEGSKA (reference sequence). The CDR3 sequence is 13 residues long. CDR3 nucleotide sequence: TGCAGTGCTGCCCGAGGGGGGAACACTGAAGCTTTCTTT. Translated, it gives CSAARGGNTEAFF.

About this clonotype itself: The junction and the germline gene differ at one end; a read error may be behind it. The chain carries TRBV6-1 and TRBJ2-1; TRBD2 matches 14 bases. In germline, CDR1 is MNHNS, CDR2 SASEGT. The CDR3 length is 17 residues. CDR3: CTSKSGTSGSPYNEQFF. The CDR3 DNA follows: TGTACCAGCAAATCCGGGACTAGCGGGAGTCCCTACAATGAGCAGTTCTTC.

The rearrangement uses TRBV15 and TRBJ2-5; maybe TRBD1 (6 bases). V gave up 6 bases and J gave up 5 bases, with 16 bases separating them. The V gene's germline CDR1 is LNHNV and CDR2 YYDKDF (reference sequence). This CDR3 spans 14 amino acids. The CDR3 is CATRLDSHWETQYF. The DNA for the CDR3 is TGTGCCACCAGATTGGACAGCCATTGGGAGACCCAGTACTTC.

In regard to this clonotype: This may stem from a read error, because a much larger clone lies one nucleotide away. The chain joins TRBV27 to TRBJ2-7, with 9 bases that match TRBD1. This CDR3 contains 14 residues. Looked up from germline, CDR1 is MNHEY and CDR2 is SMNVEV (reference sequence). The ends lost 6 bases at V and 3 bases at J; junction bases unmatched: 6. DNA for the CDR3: TGTGCCAGCAGGCCCGGGACAGGGAACTACGAGCAGTACTTC. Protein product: CASRPGTGNYEQYF.

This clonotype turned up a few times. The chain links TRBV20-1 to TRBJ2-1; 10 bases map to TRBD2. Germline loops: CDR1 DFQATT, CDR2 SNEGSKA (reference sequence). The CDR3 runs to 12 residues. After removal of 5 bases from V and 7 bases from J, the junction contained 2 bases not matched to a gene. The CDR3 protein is CSAERGGNEQFF. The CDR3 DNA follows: TGCAGTGCTGAGCGGGGGGGGAATGAGCAGTTCTTC.

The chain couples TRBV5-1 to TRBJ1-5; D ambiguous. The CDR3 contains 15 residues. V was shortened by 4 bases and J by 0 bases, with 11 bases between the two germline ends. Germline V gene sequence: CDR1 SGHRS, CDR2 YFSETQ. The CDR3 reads CASSPDGDSNQPQHF. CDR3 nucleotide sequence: TGCGCCAGCAGCCCCGATGGAGATAGCAATCAGCCCCAGCATTTT.

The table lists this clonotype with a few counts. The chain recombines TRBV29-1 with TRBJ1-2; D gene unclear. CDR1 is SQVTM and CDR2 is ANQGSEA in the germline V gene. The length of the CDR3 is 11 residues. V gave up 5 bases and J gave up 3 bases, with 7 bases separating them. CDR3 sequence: CSVRRDYGYTF. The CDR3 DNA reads TGCAGCGTTCGGAGGGACTATGGCTACACCTTC.